These T cell receptor beta chains were read from a single sample in a study of blood T cell repertoires in COVID-19. Method: immunoSEQ multiplex PCR; TCRdb's copy keeps in-frame clones and lacks some. The table has 250,000 to 300,000 clones, 65% to 85% seen once. Specimen: PBMCs or T cells enriched from blood (not recorded which). These receptors all stem from a man aged 45 to 65 who had recovered from COVID-19. Both conserved end residues are part of each CDR3. Each record gives: V gene, D gene, clone size, J gene, CDR3 DNA, CDR3 protein. The D gene is left open where the match is weak. Some rows have no size entry. The others give once, few or many, or a class for an expanded clone.

v_gene: TRBV11-2; d_gene: TRBD2; abundance: .; j_gene: TRBJ2-4; CDR3nt: TGTGCCAGCAGCCCCACTAGCGTTTTAAGAAACATTCAGTACTTC; CDR3aa: CASSPTSVLRNIQYF
v_gene: TRBV11-3; d_gene: .; abundance: .; j_gene: TRBJ1-1; CDR3nt: TGTGCCAGCAGCTTGGGGGCTGGAAACACTGAAGCTTTCTTT; CDR3aa: CASSLGAGNTEAFF
v_gene: TRBV12-5; d_gene: TRBD1; abundance: few; j_gene: TRBJ1-5; CDR3nt: TGTGCTAGTGGTTTGATGGACAGGGTGGGACAGCCCCAGCATTTT; CDR3aa: CASGLMDRVGQPQHF
v_gene: TRBV28; d_gene: .; abundance: .; j_gene: TRBJ2-7; CDR3nt: TGTGCCAGCAGTCTCCGGGACATCGGGACCTACGAGCAGTACTTC; CDR3aa: CASSLRDIGTYEQYF
v_gene: TRBV7-2; d_gene: TRBD1; abundance: .; j_gene: TRBJ2-5; CDR3nt: TGTGCCAGCAGCTTAACAGGGGCGGGCGAGACCCAGTACTTC; CDR3aa: CASSLTGAGETQYF
v_gene: TRBV11-2; d_gene: .; abundance: .; j_gene: TRBJ2-7; CDR3nt: TGTGCCAGCAGCTTAGGGCAGTCGGACACCCGCTCCTACGAGCAGTACTTC; CDR3aa: CASSLGQSDTRSYEQYF
v_gene: TRBV19; d_gene: TRBD1; abundance: once; j_gene: TRBJ1-2; CDR3nt: TGTGCCAGTAACCCTCGAAGGGACAGAGCTAACTATGGCTACACCTTC; CDR3aa: CASNPRRDRANYGYTF
v_gene: TRBV4-1; d_gene: .; abundance: .; j_gene: TRBJ2-4; CDR3nt: TGCGCCAGCAGCCTTGACACCTCTGGGAGAAACATTCAGTACTTC; CDR3aa: CASSLDTSGRNIQYF
v_gene: TRBV6-5; d_gene: .; abundance: .; j_gene: TRBJ1-5; CDR3nt: TGTGCCAGCACGGAGGGAGCGAGCAATCAGCCCCAGCATTTT; CDR3aa: CASTEGASNQPQHF
v_gene: TRBV29-1; d_gene: TRBD1; abundance: .; j_gene: TRBJ1-1; CDR3nt: TGCAGCGCAGAGCCCCACAGGGGTCAAGCTTTCTTT; CDR3aa: CSAEPHRGQAFF
v_gene: TRBV7-8; d_gene: .; abundance: .; j_gene: TRBJ1-1; CDR3nt: TGTGCCAGCAGCTTAACAGGGATCACTGAAGCTTTCTTT; CDR3aa: CASSLTGITEAFF